The rows below give T cell receptor beta chains drawn from one sample of a study of regulatory T cells in long-lasting Graves disease. Each CDR3 protein gets one entry after TCRdb re-called the multiplex PCR reads with MiXCR. The sample contains 530,000 or so distinct CDR3 sequences, approximately 12% of which appear only once. In addition, the sample was reused for a study of T cells in Graves' hyperthyroidism and ophthalmopathy.

The sequenced sample was peripheral blood mononuclear cells (PBMCs), obtained at new diagnosis, from a patient treated with antithyroid drugs. These receptors were taken from a man aged 25 to 40 with Graves disease. Each CDR3 is given with its conserved first and last residue. Each record gives: J gene, D gene, V gene, CDR3 length, clone size, CDR3 protein, CDR3 DNA. A D gene is named only where the DNA matches it firmly. The size field is filled for only some rows; it gives once, few, many or a size class.

>TRBJ2-5|TRBD2|TRBV2|16|large
CASPDLAGVFQETQYF
TGTGCCAGCCCTGACCTAGCGGGAGTCTTCCAAGAGACCCAGTACTTC
>TRBJ2-1|.|TRBV2|17|many
CASSAPHLGTGRNEQFF
TGTGCCAGCAGTGCTCCCCACCTCGGGACTGGACGGAATGAGCAGTTCTTC
>TRBJ2-5|TRBD2|TRBV12-3/TRBV12-4|21|many
CASSLAPPGLAGVVVRETQYF
TGTGCCAGCAGTTTAGCCCCCCCGGGACTAGCGGGAGTGGTTGTGAGAGAGACCCAGTACTTC
>TRBJ1-2|TRBD1|TRBV12-3/TRBV12-4|13|many
CASSLATGRGYAF
TGTGCCAGCAGTTTAGCGACAGGGCGAGGCTACGCCTTC
>TRBJ2-2|.|TRBV11-2|13|.
CASSPRQGGELFF
TGTGCCAGCAGCCCCAGGCAAGGCGGGGAGCTGTTTTTT
>TRBJ2-2|.|TRBV18|14|few
CASSPTRAVGELFF
TGTGCCAGCTCACCAACGAGGGCGGTCGGGGAGCTGTTTTTT
>TRBJ2-1|TRBD2|TRBV20-1|16|.
CSARSSSGEFYNEQFF
TGCAGTGCTAGAAGTTCTAGCGGGGAATTTTACAATGAGCAGTTCTTC
>TRBJ2-1|.|TRBV29-1|12|few
CSVVGGVNEQFF
TGCAGCGTTGTTGGCGGGGTCAATGAGCAGTTCTTC
>TRBJ2-1|.|TRBV6-2/TRBV6-3|13|few
CASSDNRAAPRFF
TGTGCCAGCAGTGATAATCGGGCAGCCCCCCGGTTCTTC
>TRBJ2-1|.|TRBV6-1|12|many
CASMGLAGEQFF
TGTGCCAGCATGGGTCTCGCGGGTGAGCAGTTCTTC
>TRBJ2-1|.|TRBV30|14|few
CAWRGAPRYNEQFF
TGTGCCTGGAGGGGGGCCCCCAGGTACAATGAGCAGTTCTTC
>TRBJ2-7|TRBD2|TRBV11-2|15|.
CASSLGLAGGGEQYF
TGTGCCAGCAGCTTGGGACTAGCGGGAGGGGGTGAGCAGTACTTC
>TRBJ2-1|.|TRBV11-1|16|many
CASRNRNRIFYNEQFF
TGTGCCAGCAGAAACAGGAATAGGATTTTCTACAATGAGCAGTTCTTC
>TRBJ2-5|.|TRBV11-2|13|many
CASSLSEGETQYF
TGTGCCAGCAGCCTCTCAGAGGGTGAGACCCAGTACTTC
>TRBJ2-1|.|TRBV6-1|15|many
CASSERRDSFNEQFF
TGTGCCAGCAGTGAACGGCGGGACTCGTTCAATGAGCAGTTCTTC